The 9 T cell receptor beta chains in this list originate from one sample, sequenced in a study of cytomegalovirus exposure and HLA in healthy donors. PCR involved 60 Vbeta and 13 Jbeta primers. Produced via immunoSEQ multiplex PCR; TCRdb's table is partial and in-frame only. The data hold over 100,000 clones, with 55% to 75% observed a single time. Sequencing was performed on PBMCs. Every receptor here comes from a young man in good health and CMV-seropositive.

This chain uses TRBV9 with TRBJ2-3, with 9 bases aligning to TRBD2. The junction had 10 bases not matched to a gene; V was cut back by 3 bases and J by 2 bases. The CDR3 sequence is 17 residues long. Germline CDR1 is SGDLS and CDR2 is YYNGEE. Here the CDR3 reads CASSGGGLAFNTDTQYF. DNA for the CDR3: TGTGCCAGCAGCGGAGGAGGACTAGCGTTCAACACAGATACGCAGTATTTT. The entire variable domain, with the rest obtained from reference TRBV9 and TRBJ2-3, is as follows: DSGVTQTPKHLITATGQRVTLRCSPRSGDLSVYWYQQSLDQGLQFLIQYYNGEERAKGNILERFSAQQFPDLHSELNLSSLELGDSALYFCASSGGGLAFNTDTQYFGPGTRLTVL.

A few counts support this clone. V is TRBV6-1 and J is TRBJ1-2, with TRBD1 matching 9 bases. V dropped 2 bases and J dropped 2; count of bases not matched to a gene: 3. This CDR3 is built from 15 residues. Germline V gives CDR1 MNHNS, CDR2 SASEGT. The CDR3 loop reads CASSETGGSNYGYTF. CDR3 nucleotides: TGTGCCAGCAGTGAAACAGGGGGCTCGAACTATGGCTACACCTTC.

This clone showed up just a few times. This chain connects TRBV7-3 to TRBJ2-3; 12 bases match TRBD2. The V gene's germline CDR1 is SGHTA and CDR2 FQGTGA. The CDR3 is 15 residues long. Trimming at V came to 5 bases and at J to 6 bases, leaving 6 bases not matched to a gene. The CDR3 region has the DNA TGTGCCAGCAGCCCTACCGGGACTAGCGGGGATACGCAGTATTTT. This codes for CASSPTGTSGDTQYF. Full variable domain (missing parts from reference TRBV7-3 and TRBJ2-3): GAGVSQTPSNKVTEKGKYVELRCDPISGHTALYWYRQSLGQGPEFLIYFQGTGAADDSGLPNDRFFAVRPEGSVSTLKIQRTERGDSAVYLCASSPTGTSGDTQYFGPGTRLTVL.

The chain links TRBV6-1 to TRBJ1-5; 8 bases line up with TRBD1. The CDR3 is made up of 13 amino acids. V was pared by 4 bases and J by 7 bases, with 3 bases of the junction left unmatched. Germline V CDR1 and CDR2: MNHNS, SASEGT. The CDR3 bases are TGTGCCAGCAGTGCAGGGGGCTTGCAGCCCCAGCATTTT. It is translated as CASSAGGLQPQHF.

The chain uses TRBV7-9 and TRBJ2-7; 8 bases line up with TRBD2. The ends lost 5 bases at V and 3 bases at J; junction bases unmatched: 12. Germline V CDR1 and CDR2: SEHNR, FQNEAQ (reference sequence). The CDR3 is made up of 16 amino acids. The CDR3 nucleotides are TGTGCCAGCAGCCCTGGGGGGCGGGAGGCGCGCTACGAGCAGTACGTC. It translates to CASSPGGREARYEQYV.

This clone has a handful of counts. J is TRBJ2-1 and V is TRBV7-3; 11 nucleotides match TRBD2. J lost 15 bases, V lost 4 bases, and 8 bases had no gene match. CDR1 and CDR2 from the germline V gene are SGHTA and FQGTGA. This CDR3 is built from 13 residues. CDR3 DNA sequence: TGTGCCAGCAGCTCGTCTAGCGGGGGGCCCAGGTTCTTC. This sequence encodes CASSSSSGGPRFF.

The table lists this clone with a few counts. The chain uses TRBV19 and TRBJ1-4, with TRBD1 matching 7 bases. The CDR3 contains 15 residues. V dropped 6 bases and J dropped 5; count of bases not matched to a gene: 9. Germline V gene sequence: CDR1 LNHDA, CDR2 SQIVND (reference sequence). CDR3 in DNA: TGTGCCAGTAGCACTGACAGGGAATGGAATGAAAAACTGTTTTTT. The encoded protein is CASSTDREWNEKLFF.

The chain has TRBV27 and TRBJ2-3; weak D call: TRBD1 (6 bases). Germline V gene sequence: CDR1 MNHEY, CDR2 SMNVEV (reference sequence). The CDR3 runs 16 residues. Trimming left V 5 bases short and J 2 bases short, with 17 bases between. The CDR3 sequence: CASSPIGGDYTDTQYF. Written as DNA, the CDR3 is TGTGCCAGCAGTCCCATTGGGGGCGACTACACAGATACGCAGTATTTT.

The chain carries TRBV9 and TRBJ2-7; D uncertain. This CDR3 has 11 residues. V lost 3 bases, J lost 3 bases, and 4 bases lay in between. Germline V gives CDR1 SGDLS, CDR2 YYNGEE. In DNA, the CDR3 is TGTGCCAGCAGCGGAGACTACGAGCAGTACTTC. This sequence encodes CASSGDYEQYF.